This record looks at one T cell receptor beta chain sequence and its context. The antigen is unknown. Libraries were prepared by immunoSEQ multiplex PCR; TCRdb keeps only in-frame clonotypes and omits some of them. The table shows 15,000 to 20,000 clones, with more than 70% occurring only once. This entry comes from a study of radiotherapy plus CTLA-4 blockade in lung cancer. Overall study context: With roughly 28% of patients having disease control, objective responses were seen in about 17%. Study-wide results and caveats: Blood-borne expansion of tumor-derived TCR clones followed radiotherapy plus ipilimumab. Alongside interferon-beta, early blood T cell clone dynamics were reportedly the best predictor of response.

With ipilimumab providing CTLA-4 blockade, focal radiation was administered to patients who had chemo-refractory metastatic non-small-cell lung cancer. CDR3 length: 12 residues. Trimming shortened V by 4 bases and J by 5 bases, and 8 bases separated the two germline ends. Per germline, CDR1 MDHEN and CDR2 SYDVKM. The J gene is TRBJ2-5, the V gene TRBV28; D gene ambiguous. Source: peripheral blood, taken from a patient treated with radiotherapy plus ipilimumab. The clonotype originates from a human donor with non-small cell lung cancer whose response to radiotherapy plus ipilimumab could not be evaluated. The CDR3, as DNA: TGTGCCAGCAGTTCCTCTCTGGAGACCCAGTACTTC. Protein product: CASSSSLETQYF.